Below, 21 T cell receptor beta chains from the same sample are listed, as sequenced in a study of cytomegalovirus exposure and HLA in healthy donors. The study ran its PCR with 60 Vbeta and 13 Jbeta primers. The method was immunoSEQ multiplex PCR; TCRdb's version includes in-frame clones alone and lacks a portion of them. The sample yields more than 95,000 clones, around 10% seen once. The sequenced material came from PBMCs. The receptors were sampled from a man aged 40-55 years in good health and CMV-seropositive.

V usage is TRBV7-9 and J usage is TRBJ2-1, with D uncertain. Deletions cut 5 bases from V and 8 bases from J, with 16 bases between. Looked up from germline, CDR1 is SEHNR and CDR2 is FQNEAQ (reference sequence). The CDR3 length is 14 residues. CDR3 in DNA: TGTGCCAGCAGCCCACCCACATCTGTCTATGAGCAGTTCTTC. Its protein is CASSPPTSVYEQFF.

This clone has a handful of counts. The chain employs TRBV5-4 and TRBJ2-3, with 13 bases aligning to TRBD2. V shed 4 bases, J shed 1 base, and the junction held 3 bases outside the gene matches. Germline CDR1 SGHNT, CDR2 YYREEE (reference sequence). The CDR3 runs 16 residues. The CDR3 region is CASSPGLAGGTDTQYF. DNA of the CDR3: TGTGCCAGCAGCCCCGGACTAGCGGGAGGCACAGATACGCAGTATTTT.

V and J are TRBV14 and TRBJ2-7, with TRBD2 matching 10 bases. The germline gives CDR1 SGHDN, CDR2 FVKESK. The CDR3 length is 19 residues. V was clipped by 0 bases and J by 2 bases; unmatched bases: 13. CDR3 DNA: TGTGCCAGCAGCCAAGAAGGCCCGACAACTAGCGGGAATACCTACGAGCAGTACTTC. Amino acid sequence: CASSQEGPTTSGNTYEQYF.

There are a few counts of this clone. The chain links TRBV7-8 to TRBJ1-4; 9 bases are a match to TRBD1. J gave up 1 base and V 5 bases, and 5 bases lay outside the gene matches. Germline values: CDR1 SGHVS, CDR2 FQNEAQ. There are 16 residues in the CDR3. The CDR3 nucleotides read TGTGCCAGCAGCCTAGGACAGGGGCAAACTAATGAAAAACTGTTTTTT. This gives the protein CASSLGQGQTNEKLFF.

This clone was observed a handful of times. CDR3 loop: CASSIEREWDTQYF. The CDR3 nucleotides are TGCGCCAGCAGCATAGAGCGGGAGTGGGATACGCAGTATTTT. The chain carries TRBV5-1 and TRBJ2-3; the match to TRBD2 covers 8 bases. V lost 4 bases, J lost 6 bases, and 7 bases stayed unmatched. Germline values: CDR1 SGHRS, CDR2 YFSETQ. The CDR3 totals 14 residues. The whole variable domain, remainder taken from reference TRBV5-1 and TRBJ2-3, is KAGVTQTPRYLIKTRGQQVTLSCSPISGHRSVSWYQQTPGQGLQFLFEYFSETQRNKGNFPGRFSGRQFSNSRSEMNVSTLELGDSALYLCASSIEREWDTQYFGPGTRLTVL.

This clone was observed a few times. The chain uses TRBV9 and TRBJ2-7, with 11 bases identical to TRBD2. The CDR3 loop spans 15 amino acids. CDR1 SGDLS and CDR2 YYNGEE come from the germline V gene. V was clipped by 4 bases and J by 4 bases; unmatched bases: 7. CDR3 sequence: CASSPGTSGGYEQYF. CDR3 nucleotides: TGTGCCAGCAGCCCCGGGACTAGCGGCGGATACGAGCAGTACTTC.

This chain uses TRBV28 with TRBJ1-5; D is uncertain. V dropped 6 bases and J dropped 0 bases, with 9 bases sitting between them. Germline CDR1 and CDR2: MDHEN and SYDVKM. This CDR3 has 14 amino acids. The CDR3 sequence is CASRPRNSNQPQHF. DNA of the CDR3: TGTGCCAGCAGACCCAGGAATAGCAATCAGCCCCAGCATTTT.

The rearrangement uses TRBV27 and TRBJ2-7, with 9 bases matching TRBD1. The CDR3 is made up of 14 amino acids. V lost 3 bases and J lost 4; bases outside the gene matches: 4. In germline, CDR1 is MNHEY, CDR2 SMNVEV (reference sequence). The CDR3 DNA reads TGTGCCAGCAGTTTTTGGGACAGGGTTTACGAGCAGTACTTC. This encodes CASSFWDRVYEQYF.

Note on this clone: This sample includes further DNA sequences coding for the same CDR3. The V and J genes are TRBV7-9 and TRBJ1-2, with D maybe TRBD1 (5 bases). CDR3 length: 12 amino acids. The V gene's germline CDR1 is SEHNR and CDR2 FQNEAQ (reference sequence). Trimming shortened V by 8 bases and J by 2 bases, and 9 bases separated the two germline ends. CDR3 loop: CASGGLNYGYTF. For the CDR3, the DNA is TGTGCCAGCGGGGGGTTGAACTATGGCTACACCTTC.

The rearrangement links TRBV5-4 to TRBJ2-1; 8 positions match TRBD1. The V segment lost 4 bases and the J segment 5 bases; nucleotides outside the gene matches: 8. Germline values: CDR1 SGHNT, CDR2 YYREEE (reference sequence). The length of the CDR3 is 15 residues. In DNA, the CDR3 is TGTGCCAGCAGCACAAGGGACAGGCCCGACAATGAGCAGTTCTTC. Translating it yields CASSTRDRPDNEQFF.

This chain joins TRBV7-3 and TRBJ1-5; 8 nucleotides line up with TRBD1. V lost 8 bases and J lost 2; bases outside the gene matches: 2. The CDR3 is 13 amino acids. CDR1 SGHTA and CDR2 FQGTGA come from the germline V gene. Here the CDR3 DNA reads TGTGCCAGCGCGACAGGGGGCAATCAGCCCCAGCATTTT. It specifies CASATGGNQPQHF.

This clone was observed a single time. The chain carries TRBV18 and TRBJ1-5; the D is unclear. CDR1 and CDR2 (germline): KGHSH, LQKENI. The CDR3 is 14 amino acids. V was cut by 4 bases and J by 4 bases, with 11 bases left in between. This chain's CDR3 is CASSLGQYNQPQHF. The DNA of the CDR3 is TGTGCCAGCTCACTTGGCCAGTATAATCAGCCCCAGCATTTT.

The chain employs TRBV4-2 and TRBJ1-2; D is unresolved. The CDR3 is 17 residues long. The ends were cut back, 0 bases at V and 2 bases at J, with 16 bases in the middle. The germline V gene has CDR1 LGHNA and CDR2 YNFKEQ. The CDR3 DNA reads TGTGCCAGCAGCCAAGATCTTCGAGGCAGTTTGAACTATGGCTACACCTTC. Residues: CASSQDLRGSLNYGYTF.

In its sample, this clone was seen a few times. V gene TRBV9 combines with J gene TRBJ2-2; no clear D. CDR1 and CDR2 from the germline V gene are SGDLS and YYNGEE. The CDR3 length is 14 residues. Trimming removed 2 bases at V and 4 bases at J, with 9 bases between. Here the CDR3 DNA reads TGTGCCAGCAGCGTCCAAGCGCTCACCGGGGAGCTGTTTTTT. It yields the protein CASSVQALTGELFF.

This clone was observed a few times. As DNA, the CDR3 is TGTGCCAGCAGCCCTCAGGTTAGCGGCTACGAGCAGTACTTC. It encodes CASSPQVSGYEQYF. The J gene is TRBJ2-7, the V gene TRBV9; possible D gene TRBD2, 6 bases. Germline-derived CDR1 and CDR2 are SGDLS and YYNGEE. This CDR3 is built from 14 residues. Trimming left V 4 bases short and J 3 bases short, with 14 bases between.

V and J are TRBV28 and TRBJ1-4; D may be TRBD1 (6 bases). The CDR3 runs 14 residues. V was clipped by 2 bases and J by 8 bases, with 12 bases between them. Germline V gene sequence: CDR1 MDHEN, CDR2 SYDVKM. Here the CDR3 reads CASSLVAGVEKLFF. The CDR3, as DNA: TGTGCCAGCAGTTTAGTGGCAGGGGTGGAAAAACTGTTTTTT.

The chain joins TRBV28 to TRBJ1-1; D gene uncertain. The germline V gene has CDR1 MDHEN and CDR2 SYDVKM. Trimming took off 4 bases at V and 0 bases at J, with 12 bases between the two ends. The CDR3 has 15 residues. The CDR3 is CASSSPNRVNTEAFF. CDR3 DNA sequence: TGTGCCAGCAGTTCGCCCAACCGGGTGAACACTGAAGCTTTCTTT.

For the CDR3, the DNA is TGCGCCAGCAGCACTAGCGCCACTAGCACAGATACGCAGTATTTT. This gives the protein CASSTSATSTDTQYF. The gene calls are TRBV5-1 and TRBJ2-3; 7 bases line up with TRBD2. Germline V gene data show CDR1 as SGHRS and CDR2 as YFSETQ. V lost 4 bases to trimming and J lost 0 bases; unmatched junction nucleotides: 5. The CDR3 is 15 amino acids.

This clone was seen more than once but under ten times. The gene calls are TRBV9 and TRBJ2-7; D gene unclear. Trimming left V 0 bases short and J 2 bases short, with 6 bases between. Germline V gene lookup returns CDR1 SGDLS and CDR2 YYNGEE. This CDR3 comprises 13 residues. The chain's CDR3 is CASSVEGAYEQYF. CDR3 DNA: TGTGCCAGCAGCGTAGAAGGAGCCTACGAGCAGTACTTC.

In its sample, this clone was seen a few times. The CDR3 protein is CASSKGDSTYFYEQYF. CDR3 in DNA: TGTGCCAGCAGTAAAGGGGACTCAACTTACTTTTACGAGCAGTACTTC. The V gene is TRBV9, the J gene TRBJ2-7; D might be TRBD2 (6 bases). V was pared by 5 bases and J by 4 bases, with 22 bases between. There are 16 residues in the CDR3. Germline V gives CDR1 SGDLS, CDR2 YYNGEE.

This clone has more than one count but fewer than ten. The chain has TRBV6-4 and TRBJ1-1; D gene ambiguous. The germline V gene encodes CDR1 MRHNA and CDR2 SNTAGT. This CDR3 is built from 14 residues. Trimming pared 2 bases from V and 1 base from J, leaving 8 bases between. Here the CDR3 DNA reads TGTGCCAGCAGTGACGGGGAGGAGAACACTGAAGCTTTCTTT. It yields the protein CASSDGEENTEAFF.